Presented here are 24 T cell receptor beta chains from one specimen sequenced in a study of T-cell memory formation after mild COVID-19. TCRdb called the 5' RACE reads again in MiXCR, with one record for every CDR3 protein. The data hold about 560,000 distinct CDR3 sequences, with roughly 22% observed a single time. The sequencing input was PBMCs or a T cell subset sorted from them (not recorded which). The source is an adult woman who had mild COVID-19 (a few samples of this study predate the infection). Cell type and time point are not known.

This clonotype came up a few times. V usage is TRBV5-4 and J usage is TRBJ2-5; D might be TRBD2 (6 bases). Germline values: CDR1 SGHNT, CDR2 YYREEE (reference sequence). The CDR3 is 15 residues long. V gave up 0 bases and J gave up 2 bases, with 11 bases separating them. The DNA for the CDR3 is TGTGCCAGCAGCTTGGGAGGGACTCATCAAGAGACCCAGTACTTC. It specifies CASSLGGTHQETQYF.

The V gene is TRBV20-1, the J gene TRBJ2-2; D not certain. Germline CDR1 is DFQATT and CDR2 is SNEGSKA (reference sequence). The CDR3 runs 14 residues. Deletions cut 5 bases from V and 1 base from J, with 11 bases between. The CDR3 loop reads CSAWALGNTGELFF. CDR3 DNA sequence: TGCAGTGCTTGGGCCTTAGGGAACACCGGGGAGCTGTTTTTT.

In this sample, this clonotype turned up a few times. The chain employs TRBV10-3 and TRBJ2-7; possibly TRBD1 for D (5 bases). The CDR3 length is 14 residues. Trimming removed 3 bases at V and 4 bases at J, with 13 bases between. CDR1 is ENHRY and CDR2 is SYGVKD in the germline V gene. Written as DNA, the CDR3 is TGTGCCATCAGTGACTCCCAGGGAAATTACGAGCAGTACTTC. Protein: CAISDSQGNYEQYF.

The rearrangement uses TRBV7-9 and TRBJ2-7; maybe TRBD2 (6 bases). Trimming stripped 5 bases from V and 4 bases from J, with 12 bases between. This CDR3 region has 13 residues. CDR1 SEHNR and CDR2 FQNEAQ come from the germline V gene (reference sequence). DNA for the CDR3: TGTGCCAGCAGCCAGCGGGCGGGGTACGAGCAGTACTTC. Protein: CASSQRAGYEQYF.

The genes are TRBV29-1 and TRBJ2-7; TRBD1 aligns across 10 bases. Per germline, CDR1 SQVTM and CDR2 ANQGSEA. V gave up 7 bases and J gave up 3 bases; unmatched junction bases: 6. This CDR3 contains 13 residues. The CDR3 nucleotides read TGCAGCGCCGGACAGGGGGGGATCTACGAGCAGTACTTC. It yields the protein CSAGQGGIYEQYF.

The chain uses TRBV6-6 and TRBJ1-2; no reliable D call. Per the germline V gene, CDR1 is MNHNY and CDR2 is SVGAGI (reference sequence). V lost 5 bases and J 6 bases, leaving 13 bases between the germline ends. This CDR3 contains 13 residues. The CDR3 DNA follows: TGTGCCAGCAGTACACCGTCCAAAAATGGCTACACCTTC. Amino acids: CASSTPSKNGYTF.

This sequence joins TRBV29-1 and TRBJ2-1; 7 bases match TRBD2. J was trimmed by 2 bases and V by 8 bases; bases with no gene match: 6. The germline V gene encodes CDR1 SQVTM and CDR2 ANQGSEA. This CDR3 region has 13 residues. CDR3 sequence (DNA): TGCAGCACCCGGACTAGTGCCTACAATGAGCAGTTCTTC. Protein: CSTRTSAYNEQFF.

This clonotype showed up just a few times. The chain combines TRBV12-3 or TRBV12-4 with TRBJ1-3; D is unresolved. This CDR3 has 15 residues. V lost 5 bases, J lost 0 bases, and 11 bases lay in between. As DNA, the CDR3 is TGTGCCAGCAGTACCTTGGGGAGCTCTGGAAACACCATATATTTT. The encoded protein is CASSTLGSSGNTIYF.

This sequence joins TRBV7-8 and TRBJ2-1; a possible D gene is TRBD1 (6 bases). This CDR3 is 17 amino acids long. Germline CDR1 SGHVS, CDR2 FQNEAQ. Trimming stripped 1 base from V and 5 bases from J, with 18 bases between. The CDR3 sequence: CASSLVRGRGTNNEQFF. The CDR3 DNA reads TGTGCCAGCAGCTTAGTTAGGGGCAGGGGAACGAACAATGAGCAGTTCTTC.

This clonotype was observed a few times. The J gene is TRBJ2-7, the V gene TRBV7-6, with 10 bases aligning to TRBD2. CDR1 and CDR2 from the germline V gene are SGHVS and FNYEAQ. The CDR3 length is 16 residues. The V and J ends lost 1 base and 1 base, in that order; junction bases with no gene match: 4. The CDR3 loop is CASSLEEAGGSYEQYF. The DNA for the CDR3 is TGTGCCAGCAGCTTAGAGGAAGCGGGAGGGTCCTACGAGCAGTACTTC.

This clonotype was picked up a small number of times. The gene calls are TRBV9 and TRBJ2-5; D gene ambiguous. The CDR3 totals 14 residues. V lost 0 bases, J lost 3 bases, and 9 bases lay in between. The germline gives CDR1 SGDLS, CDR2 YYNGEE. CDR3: CASSVGSREETQYF. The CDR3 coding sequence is TGTGCCAGCAGCGTAGGGTCAAGGGAAGAGACCCAGTACTTC.

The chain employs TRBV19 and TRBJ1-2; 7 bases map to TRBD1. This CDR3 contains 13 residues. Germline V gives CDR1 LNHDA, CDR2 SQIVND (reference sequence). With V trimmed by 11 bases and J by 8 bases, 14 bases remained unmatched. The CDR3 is CAQSEGTVEGYTF. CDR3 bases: TGTGCCCAAAGCGAGGGGACAGTGGAAGGCTACACCTTC.

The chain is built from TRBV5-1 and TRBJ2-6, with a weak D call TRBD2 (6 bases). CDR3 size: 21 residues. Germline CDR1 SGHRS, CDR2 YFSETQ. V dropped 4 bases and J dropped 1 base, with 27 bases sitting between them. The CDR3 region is CASSGGTVVSRFISGANVLTF. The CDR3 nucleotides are TGCGCCAGCAGCGGAGGGACTGTCGTTTCCCGTTTTATTTCTGGGGCCAACGTCCTGACTTTC.

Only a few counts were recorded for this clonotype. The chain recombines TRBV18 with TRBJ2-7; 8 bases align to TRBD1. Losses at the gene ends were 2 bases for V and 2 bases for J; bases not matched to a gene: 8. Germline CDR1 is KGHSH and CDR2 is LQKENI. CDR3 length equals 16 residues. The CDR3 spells CASSPEDRASPYEQYF. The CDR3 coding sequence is TGTGCCAGCTCACCAGAGGACAGGGCCAGCCCCTACGAGCAGTACTTC.

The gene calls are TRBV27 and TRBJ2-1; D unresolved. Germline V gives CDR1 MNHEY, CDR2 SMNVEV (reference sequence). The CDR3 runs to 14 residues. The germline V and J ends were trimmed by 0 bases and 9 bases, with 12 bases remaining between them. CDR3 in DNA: TGTGCCAGCAGTTTATCAGTGGCATCTGTTGAGCAGTTCTTC. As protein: CASSLSVASVEQFF.

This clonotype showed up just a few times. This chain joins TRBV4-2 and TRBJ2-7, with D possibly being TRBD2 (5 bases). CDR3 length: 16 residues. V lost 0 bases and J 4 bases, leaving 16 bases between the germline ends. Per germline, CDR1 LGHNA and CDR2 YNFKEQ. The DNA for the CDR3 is TGTGCCAGCAGCCAAGAGTGGGCGGGTTCGGTTTACGAGCAGTACTTC. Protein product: CASSQEWAGSVYEQYF.

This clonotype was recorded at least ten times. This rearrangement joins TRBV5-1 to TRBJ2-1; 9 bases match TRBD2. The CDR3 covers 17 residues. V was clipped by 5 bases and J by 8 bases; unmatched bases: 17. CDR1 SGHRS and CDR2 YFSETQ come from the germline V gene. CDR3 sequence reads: CASRGKGLAGGWYEQFF. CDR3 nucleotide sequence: TGCGCCAGCAGGGGGAAGGGACTAGCAGGTGGCTGGTATGAGCAGTTCTTC. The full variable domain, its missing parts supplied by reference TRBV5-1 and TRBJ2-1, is KAGVTQTPRYLIKTRGQQVTLSCSPISGHRSVSWYQQTPGQGLQFLFEYFSETQRNKGNFPGRFSGRQFSNSRSEMNVSTLELGDSALYLCASRGKGLAGGWYEQFFGPGTRLTVL.

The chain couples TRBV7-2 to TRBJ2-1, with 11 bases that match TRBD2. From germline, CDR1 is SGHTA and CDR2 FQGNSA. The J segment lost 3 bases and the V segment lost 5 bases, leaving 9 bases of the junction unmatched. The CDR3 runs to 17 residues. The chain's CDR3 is CASSPTPGTSGYNEQFF. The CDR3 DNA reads TGTGCCAGCAGCCCTACCCCCGGGACTAGCGGCTACAATGAGCAGTTCTTC.

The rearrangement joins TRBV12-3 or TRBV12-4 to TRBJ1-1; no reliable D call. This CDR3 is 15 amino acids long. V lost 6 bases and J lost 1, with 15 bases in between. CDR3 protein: CASRPFTEKNTEAFF. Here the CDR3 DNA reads TGTGCCAGCAGACCCTTCACCGAGAAGAACACTGAAGCTTTCTTT.

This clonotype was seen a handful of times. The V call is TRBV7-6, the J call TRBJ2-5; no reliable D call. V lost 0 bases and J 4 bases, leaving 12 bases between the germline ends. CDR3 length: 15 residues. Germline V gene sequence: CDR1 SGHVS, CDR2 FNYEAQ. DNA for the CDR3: TGTGCCAGCAGCTTAGCGCCAGGTTGGGGAGAGACCCAGTACTTC. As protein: CASSLAPGWGETQYF.

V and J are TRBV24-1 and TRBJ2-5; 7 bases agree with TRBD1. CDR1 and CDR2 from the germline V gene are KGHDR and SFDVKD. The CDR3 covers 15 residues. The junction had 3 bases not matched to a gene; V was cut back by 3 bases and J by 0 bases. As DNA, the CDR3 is TGTGCCACCAGTGATACTGGGACAGACCAAGAGACCCAGTACTTC. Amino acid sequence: CATSDTGTDQETQYF.

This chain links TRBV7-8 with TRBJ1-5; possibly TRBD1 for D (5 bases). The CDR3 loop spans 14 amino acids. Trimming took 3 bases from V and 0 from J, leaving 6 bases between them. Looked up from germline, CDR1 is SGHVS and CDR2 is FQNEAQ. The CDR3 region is CASSFRGSNQPQHF. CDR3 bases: TGTGCCAGCAGCTTTAGGGGTAGCAATCAGCCCCAGCATTTT.

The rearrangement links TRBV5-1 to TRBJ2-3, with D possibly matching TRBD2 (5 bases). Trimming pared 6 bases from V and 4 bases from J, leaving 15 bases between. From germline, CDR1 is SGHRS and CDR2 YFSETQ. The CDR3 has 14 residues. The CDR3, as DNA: TGCGCCAGCAACTCTATCGGGGTTCCAGATACGCAGTATTTT. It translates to CASNSIGVPDTQYF. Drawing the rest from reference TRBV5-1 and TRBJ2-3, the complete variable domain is KAGVTQTPRYLIKTRGQQVTLSCSPISGHRSVSWYQQTPGQGLQFLFEYFSETQRNKGNFPGRFSGRQFSNSRSEMNVSTLELGDSALYLCASNSIGVPDTQYFGPGTRLTVL.

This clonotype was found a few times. CDR3 residues: CASSGTSGRPSYNEQFF. The CDR3 DNA reads TGTGCCAGCAGCGGGACTAGCGGGAGGCCCTCCTACAATGAGCAGTTCTTC. The rearrangement links TRBV28 to TRBJ2-1; 15 bases line up with TRBD2. The CDR3 loop spans 17 amino acids. CDR1 and CDR2 (germline): MDHEN, SYDVKM. V lost 6 bases, J lost 0 bases, and 3 bases stayed unmatched.